This T cell receptor (beta chain) is from a study of blood T cells in healthy people across ages. V was trimmed by 4 bases and J by 14 bases, leaving 17 bases between them. The CDR3 consists of 12 residues. Germline V CDR1 and CDR2: SGDLS, YYNGEE. Then a second PCR, running roughly 7 to 11 cycles, was carried out with a sample-barcoded 5' primer and a J-beta primer mix. TCRdb analysed the 5' RACE reads with MiXCR anew, one entry per CDR3 protein. Of more than 700,000 distinct CDR3 sequences in the sample, 53% were seen once. In this sample, this clonotype turned up a few times. The V and J genes are TRBV9 and TRBJ2-3; D perhaps matches TRBD2 (6 bases). The TCR was taken from a man older than 75 in good health. Sequenced: blood. In nucleotides, the CDR3 is TGTGCCAGCAGCTCGGACTACAGATACGCGTATTTT. Translated, it gives CASSSDYRYAYF.